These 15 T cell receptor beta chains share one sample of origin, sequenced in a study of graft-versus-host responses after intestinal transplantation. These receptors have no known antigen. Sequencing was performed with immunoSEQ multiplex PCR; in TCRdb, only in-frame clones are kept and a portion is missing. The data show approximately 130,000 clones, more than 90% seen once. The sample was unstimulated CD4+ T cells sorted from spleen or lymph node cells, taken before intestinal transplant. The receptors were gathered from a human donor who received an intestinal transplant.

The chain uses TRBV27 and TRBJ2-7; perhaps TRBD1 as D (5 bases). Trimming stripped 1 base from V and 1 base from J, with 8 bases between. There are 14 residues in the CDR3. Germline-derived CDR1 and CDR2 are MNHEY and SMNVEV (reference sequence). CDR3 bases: TGTGCCAGCAGTTTATTGGCAGGGTCCTACGAGCAGTACTTC. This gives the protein CASSLLAGSYEQYF.

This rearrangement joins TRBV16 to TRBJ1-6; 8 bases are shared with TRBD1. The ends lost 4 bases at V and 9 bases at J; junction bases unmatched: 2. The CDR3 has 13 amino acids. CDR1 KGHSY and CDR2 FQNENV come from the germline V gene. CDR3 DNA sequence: TGTGCCAGCAGCCTGGACAGGGCTTCACCCCTCCACTTT. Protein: CASSLDRASPLHF.

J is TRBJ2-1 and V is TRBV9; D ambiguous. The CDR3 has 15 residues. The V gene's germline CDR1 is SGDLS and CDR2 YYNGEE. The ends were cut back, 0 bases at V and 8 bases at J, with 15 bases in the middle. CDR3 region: CASSVERHLFDEQFF. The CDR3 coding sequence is TGTGCCAGCAGCGTAGAGCGACACCTTTTCGATGAGCAGTTCTTC. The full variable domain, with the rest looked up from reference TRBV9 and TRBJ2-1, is DSGVTQTPKHLITATGQRVTLRCSPRSGDLSVYWYQQSLDQGLQFLIQYYNGEERAKGNILERFSAQQFPDLHSELNLSSLELGDSALYFCASSVERHLFDEQFFGPGTRLTVL.

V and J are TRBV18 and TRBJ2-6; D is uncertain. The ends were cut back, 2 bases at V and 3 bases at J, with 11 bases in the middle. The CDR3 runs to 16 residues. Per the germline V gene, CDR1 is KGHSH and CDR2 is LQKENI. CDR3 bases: TGTGCCAGCTCACCATTTAACACAGATGGGGCCAACGTCCTGACTTTC. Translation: CASSPFNTDGANVLTF.

The CDR3 reads CASSEPAGYGYTF. The CDR3 nucleotides read TGTGCCAGCAGTGAACCAGCCGGCTATGGCTACACCTTC. The rearrangement links TRBV6-1 to TRBJ1-2; D uncertain. The CDR3 length is 13 residues. In germline, CDR1 is MNHNS, CDR2 SASEGT. Trimming removed 2 bases at V and 4 bases at J, with 8 bases between.

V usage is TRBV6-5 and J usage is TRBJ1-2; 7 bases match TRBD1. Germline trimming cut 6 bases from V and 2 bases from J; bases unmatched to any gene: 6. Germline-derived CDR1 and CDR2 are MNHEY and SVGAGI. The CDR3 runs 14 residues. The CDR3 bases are TGTGCCAGCAGCGGACAGGAACACAACTATGGCTACACCTTC. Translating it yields CASSGQEHNYGYTF.

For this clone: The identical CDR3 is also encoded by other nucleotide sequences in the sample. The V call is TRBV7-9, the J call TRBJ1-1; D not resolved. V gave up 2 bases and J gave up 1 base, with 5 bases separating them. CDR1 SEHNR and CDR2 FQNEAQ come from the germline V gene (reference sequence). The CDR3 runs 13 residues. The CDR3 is CASSLTANTEAFF. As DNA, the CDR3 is TGTGCCAGCAGCTTAACGGCGAACACTGAAGCTTTCTTT.

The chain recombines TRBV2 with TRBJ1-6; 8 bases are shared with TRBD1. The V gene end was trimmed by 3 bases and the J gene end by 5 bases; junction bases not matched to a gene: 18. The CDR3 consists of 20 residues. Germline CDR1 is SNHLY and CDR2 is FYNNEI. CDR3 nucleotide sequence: TGTGCCAGCAGTGATATTTTTGGACAGGGAATCTTTAGAGATAATTCACCCCTCCACTTT. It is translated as CASSDIFGQGIFRDNSPLHF.

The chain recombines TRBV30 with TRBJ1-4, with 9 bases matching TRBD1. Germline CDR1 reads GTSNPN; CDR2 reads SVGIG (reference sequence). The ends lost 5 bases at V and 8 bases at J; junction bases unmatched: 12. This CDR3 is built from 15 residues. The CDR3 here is CAWGKPGQGGEKLFF. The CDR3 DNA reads TGTGCCTGGGGCAAACCGGGACAGGGAGGCGAAAAACTGTTTTTT.

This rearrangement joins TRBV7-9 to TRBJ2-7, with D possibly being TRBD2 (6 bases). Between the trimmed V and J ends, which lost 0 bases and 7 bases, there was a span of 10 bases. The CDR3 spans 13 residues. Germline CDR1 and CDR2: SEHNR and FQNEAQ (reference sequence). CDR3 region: CASSLAGGYEQYF. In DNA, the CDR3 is TGTGCCAGCAGCTTAGCGGGGGGATATGAGCAGTACTTC.

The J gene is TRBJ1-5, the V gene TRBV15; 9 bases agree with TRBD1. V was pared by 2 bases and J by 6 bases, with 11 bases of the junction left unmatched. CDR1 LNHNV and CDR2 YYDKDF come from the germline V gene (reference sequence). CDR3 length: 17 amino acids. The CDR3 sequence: CATSRTRGTGISQPQHF. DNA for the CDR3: TGTGCCACCAGCAGAACACGCGGGACAGGGATATCTCAGCCCCAGCATTTT.

CDR3: CASSRGDSNQPQHF. The DNA of the CDR3 is TGTGCCAGCAGTCGTGGAGATAGCAATCAGCCCCAGCATTTT. The chain combines TRBV7-9 with TRBJ1-5; D is uncertain. This CDR3 comprises 14 residues. Germline V gene sequence: CDR1 SEHNR, CDR2 FQNEAQ (reference sequence). The V and J ends lost 6 bases and 0 bases respectively, with 9 bases between them.

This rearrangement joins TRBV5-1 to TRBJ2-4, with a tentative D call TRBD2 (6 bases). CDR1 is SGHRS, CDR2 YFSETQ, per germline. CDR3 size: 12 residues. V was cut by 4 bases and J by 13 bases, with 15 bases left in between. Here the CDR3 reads CASSGAGRKQYF. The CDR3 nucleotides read TGCGCCAGCAGCGGAGCGGGCCGCAAACAGTACTTC. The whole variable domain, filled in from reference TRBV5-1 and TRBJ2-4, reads KAGVTQTPRYLIKTRGQQVTLSCSPISGHRSVSWYQQTPGQGLQFLFEYFSETQRNKGNFPGRFSGRQFSNSRSEMNVSTLELGDSALYLCASSGAGRKQYFGAGTRLSVL.

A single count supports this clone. In nucleotides, the CDR3 is TGCGCCAGCAGCGGGCGGGTACAAGAGACCCAGTACTTC. Its translation: CASSGRVQETQYF. This chain connects TRBV5-1 to TRBJ2-5, with D perhaps TRBD2 (5 bases). This CDR3 has 13 residues. CDR1 is SGHRS, CDR2 YFSETQ, per germline. V was shortened by 4 bases and J by 2 bases, with 9 bases between the two germline ends.

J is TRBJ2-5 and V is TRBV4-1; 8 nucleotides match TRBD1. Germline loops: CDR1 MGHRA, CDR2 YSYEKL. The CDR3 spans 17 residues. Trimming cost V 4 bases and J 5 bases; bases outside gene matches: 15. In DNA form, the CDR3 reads TGCGCCAGCAGCCGACAATCCCGGACAGGGAAAGGGGAGACCCAGTACTTC. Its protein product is CASSRQSRTGKGETQYF.